A single sample is the source of the 32 T cell receptor beta chains below, sequenced in a study of beta chain features in type 1 diabetes. The sequenced template was cDNA made from the entire isolated RNA. Clones were read by immunoSEQ multiplex PCR, and TCRdb kept only the in-frame ones, dropping some. The data show 390,000 or so clones, about 15% seen once. Sequencing used naive CD4+ T cells from blood. All receptors derive from a man aged 25-45 years in good health.

This clone turned up a few times. The J gene is TRBJ2-1, the V gene TRBV5-1; TRBD2 matches at 7 bases. CDR3 length equals 15 residues. V shed 4 bases and J 8 bases; nucleotides not matched to a gene: 12. CDR1 and CDR2 (germline): SGHRS, YFSETQ. The CDR3 protein is CASSPPLRGVDEQFF. In DNA, the CDR3 is TGCGCCAGCAGCCCCCCCTTACGGGGGGTCGATGAGCAGTTCTTC.

In this sample, this clone turned up a few times. The V gene is TRBV12-5, the J gene TRBJ2-1; TRBD1 matches 7 bases. Per the germline V gene, CDR1 is LGHNT and CDR2 is FRNRAP. Unmatched junction bases numbered 10, after V lost 0 bases and J lost 8 bases. CDR3 length: 16 residues. CDR3 coding DNA: TGTGCTAGTGGTTTGGTAGTAAGACAGGGACCCCATGAGCAGTTCTTC. This gives the protein CASGLVVRQGPHEQFF.

The chain carries TRBV7-9 and TRBJ1-1; D is ambiguous. V shed 1 base and J shed 1 base, with 7 bases lying between them. There are 14 residues in the CDR3. Germline values: CDR1 SEHNR, CDR2 FQNEAQ (reference sequence). CDR3 nucleotide sequence: TGTGCCAGCAGCTTAGATGGAGGGAACACTGAAGCTTTCTTT. Protein product: CASSLDGGNTEAFF.

This chain uses TRBV7-9 with TRBJ2-1; possibly TRBD1 or TRBD2 for D (5 bases each). V was trimmed by 3 bases and J by 2 bases, leaving 14 bases between them. There are 16 residues in the CDR3. CDR1 and CDR2 (germline): SEHNR, FQNEAQ (reference sequence). CDR3 nucleotides: TGTGCCAGCAGCTTCCTCACGGGACCAACCTACAATGAGCAGTTCTTC. Its protein is CASSFLTGPTYNEQFF.

The chain links TRBV7-2 to TRBJ2-3; TRBD2 aligns across 7 bases. Germline V CDR1 and CDR2: SGHTA, FQGNSA. The CDR3 is made up of 16 amino acids. V lost 0 bases to trimming and J lost 1 base; unmatched junction nucleotides: 4. CDR3 DNA: TGTGCCAGCAGCTTAGCCCTAGCGGTGGGCACAGATACGCAGTATTTT. Translation: CASSLALAVGTDTQYF. Combining the CDR3 with reference TRBV7-2 and TRBJ2-3 gives the whole variable domain GAGVSQSPSNKVTEKGKDVELRCDPISGHTALYWYRQSLGQGLEFLIYFQGNSAPDKSGLPSDRFSAERTGGSVSTLTIQRTQQEDSAVYLCASSLALAVGTDTQYFGPGTRLTVL.

This clone was seen a handful of times. The chain uses TRBV5-4 and TRBJ2-1; possibly TRBD2 for D (5 bases). Germline CDR1 and CDR2: SGHNT and YYREEE (reference sequence). The CDR3 loop spans 15 amino acids. V was pared by 0 bases and J by 1 base, with 8 bases between. This CDR3 reads CASSLGGKSYNEQFF. The CDR3 DNA reads TGTGCCAGCAGCTTGGGAGGGAAATCCTACAATGAGCAGTTCTTC. The full variable domain, completed using reference TRBV5-4 and TRBJ2-1, is ETGVTQSPTHLIKTRGQQVTLRCSSQSGHNTVSWYQQALGQGPQFIFQYYREEENGRGNFPPRFSGLQFPNYSSELNVNALELDDSALYLCASSLGGKSYNEQFFGPGTRLTVL.

This clone was detected many times. This chain links TRBV14 with TRBJ2-1, with a tentative D call TRBD2 (6 bases). V dropped 1 base and J dropped 10 bases, with 20 bases sitting between them. CDR3 length equals 16 residues. CDR1 and CDR2 (germline): SGHDN, FVKESK. The CDR3 DNA follows: TGTGCCAGCAGCCAAGGTATGGCGGCTGGGGAGGAAGAGCAGTTCTTC. This translates into CASSQGMAAGEEEQFF.

About this clone: The sample has other DNA sequences that encode this CDR3 too. The rearrangement uses TRBV30 and TRBJ2-5; 8 bases map to TRBD1. This CDR3 has 11 amino acids. The germline CDR1 and CDR2 sequences are GTSNPN and SVGIG (reference sequence). V dropped 4 bases and J dropped 5; count of bases not matched to a gene: 0. The CDR3 protein is CAWTGGETQYF. The CDR3 nucleotides are TGTGCCTGGACAGGGGGCGAGACCCAGTACTTC.

The V gene is TRBV7-2, the J gene TRBJ2-2; 10 positions agree with TRBD2. Losses at the gene ends were 4 bases for V and 2 bases for J; bases not matched to a gene: 1. The CDR3 is 15 amino acids. Germline V lookup: CDR1 SGHTA, CDR2 FQGNSA. The CDR3 nucleotides are TGTGCCAGCAGCTGGACTAGCGGAAACACCGGGGAGCTGTTTTTT. It yields the protein CASSWTSGNTGELFF.

V is TRBV30 and J is TRBJ1-3; D unclear. Trimming removed 2 bases from V and 2 bases from J, with 13 bases in between. The CDR3 runs to 15 residues. The V gene's germline CDR1 is GTSNPN and CDR2 SVGIG (reference sequence). For the CDR3, the DNA is TGTGCCTGGAGTCCCCTGCAGAAAGCTGGAAACACCATATATTTT. As protein: CAWSPLQKAGNTIYF.

This clone was observed a handful of times. This chain joins TRBV29-1 and TRBJ1-2; possible D gene TRBD1, 5 bases. Between the trimmed V and J ends, which lost 0 bases and 0 bases, there was a span of 11 bases. There are 15 residues in the CDR3. Looked up from germline, CDR1 is SQVTM and CDR2 is ANQGSEA. The CDR3 loop is CSVEDRRGPNYGYTF. The CDR3 nucleotides read TGCAGCGTTGAAGATCGGAGGGGACCTAACTATGGCTACACCTTC.

The chain combines TRBV2 with TRBJ2-1; D is perhaps TRBD2 (5 bases). V lost 6 bases and J lost 9, with 12 bases in between. The CDR3 is 12 amino acids. Germline values: CDR1 SNHLY, CDR2 FYNNEI. CDR3 coding DNA: TGTGCCAGCAGCGCTGACTACGGTGAGCAGTTCTTC. This encodes CASSADYGEQFF.

A few counts support this clone. The chain links TRBV7-9 to TRBJ2-7; 16 positions match TRBD2. This CDR3 comprises 19 residues. J was trimmed by 5 bases and V by 4 bases; bases with no gene match: 14. Germline values: CDR1 SEHNR, CDR2 FQNEAQ (reference sequence). For the CDR3, the DNA is TGTGCCAGCAGCTCACCGGGACTAGCGGGAGGGCCGTTGGGGGACGAGCAGTACGTC. Its protein product is CASSSPGLAGGPLGDEQYV.

This clone was detected a few times. Distinct nucleotide sequences in the sample also encode this CDR3. The rearrangement links TRBV15 to TRBJ2-1, with D unclear. CDR1 is LNHNV and CDR2 is YYDKDF in the germline V gene (reference sequence). Trimming left V 0 bases short and J 0 bases short, with 9 bases between. The length of the CDR3 is 16 residues. The chain's CDR3 is CATSRDPRRSYNEQFF. DNA of the CDR3: TGTGCCACCAGCAGAGATCCACGTCGCTCCTACAATGAGCAGTTCTTC.

This clone came up once. This sequence joins TRBV5-4 and TRBJ2-1; D is ambiguous. This CDR3 has 13 amino acids. Trimming removed 1 base from V and 2 bases from J, with 4 bases in between. From germline, CDR1 is SGHNT and CDR2 YYREEE (reference sequence). The DNA for the CDR3 is TGTGCCAGCAGCTTGAACCCCTACAATGAGCAGTTCTTC. Translated, it gives CASSLNPYNEQFF.

This clone appeared a few times. The V gene is TRBV12-5, the J gene TRBJ1-2; tentative D call: TRBD1 (5 bases). The V end was cut by 1 base, the J end by 8 bases, with 14 bases between. Germline values: CDR1 LGHNT, CDR2 FRNRAP. The CDR3 runs 14 residues. CDR3 loop: CASGLEKPGYGYTF. DNA for the CDR3: TGTGCTAGTGGTTTGGAAAAACCAGGGTACGGCTACACCTTC.

This chain joins TRBV5-4 and TRBJ2-3; 14 bases map to TRBD2. Germline-derived CDR1 and CDR2 are SGHNT and YYREEE (reference sequence). V lost 4 bases, J lost 4 bases, and 5 bases stayed unmatched. CDR3 length: 16 amino acids. CDR3 DNA: TGTGCCAGCAGCACGGGACTAGCGGGGGTGGCAGATACGCAGTATTTT. This encodes CASSTGLAGVADTQYF.

This clone was observed a few times. The J gene is TRBJ2-7, the V gene TRBV18; D is uncertain. Germline V lookup: CDR1 KGHSH, CDR2 LQKENI. V lost 2 bases, J lost 1 base, and 12 bases lay in between. The CDR3 sequence is 15 residues long. The CDR3 DNA follows: TGTGCCAGCTCACCATTACCCCAAGGGTCCTACGAGCAGTACTTC. Protein product: CASSPLPQGSYEQYF.

The gene calls are TRBV7-9 and TRBJ1-3, with 7 bases matching TRBD1. CDR1 is SEHNR, CDR2 FQNEAQ, per germline (reference sequence). This CDR3 region has 13 residues. V trimming: 4 bases; J trimming: 4 bases; junction bases outside the gene matches: 1. The CDR3 nucleotides read TGTGCCAGCAGCTGGGACAGAGGAAACACCATATATTTT. This sequence encodes CASSWDRGNTIYF.

J is TRBJ2-3 and V is TRBV28; D possibly corresponds to TRBD1 (7 bases). CDR3 length equals 18 residues. The germline V gene encodes CDR1 MDHEN and CDR2 SYDVKM. Between the trimmed V and J ends, which lost 4 bases and 6 bases, there was a span of 26 bases. The CDR3 protein is CASSSVLTGRYGGDTQYF. In DNA form, the CDR3 reads TGTGCCAGCAGTTCGGTCTTGACAGGGAGGTACGGAGGGGATACGCAGTATTTT.

This clone came up a few times. V and J are TRBV6-7 and TRBJ2-1, with 11 positions matching TRBD2. TRBV6-7 is sorted into the ORF group, with uncertain function. Trimming at V came to 3 bases and at J to 6 bases, leaving 10 bases not matched to a gene. The CDR3 length is 17 residues. This CDR3 reads CASSYGTSGSQLNEQFF. In DNA form, the CDR3 reads TGTGCCAGCAGTTATGGAACTAGCGGGAGTCAACTCAATGAGCAGTTCTTC.

The V and J genes are TRBV2 and TRBJ2-7, with 7 bases that match TRBD2. In germline, CDR1 is SNHLY, CDR2 FYNNEI. This CDR3 comprises 16 residues. Trimming at V came to 3 bases and at J to 2 bases, leaving 10 bases not matched to a gene. CDR3 loop: CASSDAQRGAPYEQYF. Here the CDR3 DNA reads TGTGCCAGCAGTGATGCCCAGCGGGGAGCGCCCTACGAGCAGTACTTC. The entire variable domain, with the rest obtained from reference TRBV2 and TRBJ2-7, is as follows: EPEVTQTPSHQVTQMGQEVILRCVPISNHLYFYWYRQILGQKVEFLVSFYNNEISEKSEIFDDQFSVERPDGSNFTLKIRSTKLEDSAMYFCASSDAQRGAPYEQYFGPGTRLTVT.

The V call is TRBV7-9, the J call TRBJ2-3; D remains unclear. CDR3 length: 12 residues. The V and J ends lost 2 bases and 6 bases respectively, with 6 bases between them. Looked up from germline, CDR1 is SEHNR and CDR2 is FQNEAQ (reference sequence). The CDR3 protein is CASSLSRDTQYF. The CDR3 DNA follows: TGTGCCAGCAGCTTAAGTCGGGATACGCAGTATTTT.

The gene calls are TRBV9 and TRBJ2-2; D perhaps matches TRBD2 (5 bases). The germline V and J ends were trimmed by 0 bases and 0 bases, with 12 bases remaining between them. CDR3 length equals 17 residues. Germline V gene data show CDR1 as SGDLS and CDR2 as YYNGEE. CDR3 sequence: CASSVVPQRANTGELFF. Here the CDR3 DNA reads TGTGCCAGCAGCGTAGTCCCCCAGAGGGCGAACACCGGGGAGCTGTTTTTT.

The chain employs TRBV30 and TRBJ2-2; D is ambiguous. The V gene lost 2 bases and the J gene lost 2 bases, with 12 bases spanning the gap. Germline lookup yields CDR1 GTSNPN and CDR2 SVGIG (reference sequence). The CDR3 has 15 residues. The CDR3 nucleotides are TGTGCCTGGAGTCGGCCAAGCCTTAACACCGGGGAGCTGTTTTTT. Protein: CAWSRPSLNTGELFF.

This rearrangement joins TRBV4-3 to TRBJ2-6, with D possibly being TRBD1 (5 bases). CDR1 LGHNA and CDR2 YSLEER come from the germline V gene. V was trimmed by 0 bases and J by 2 bases, leaving 14 bases between them. The CDR3 spans 18 residues. CDR3 in amino acids: CASSQDDQTVPGANVLTF. The CDR3 nucleotides read TGCGCCAGCAGCCAAGATGATCAGACAGTCCCTGGGGCCAACGTCCTGACTTTC.

This clone was observed a few times. This sequence joins TRBV4-3 and TRBJ2-4, with D perhaps matching TRBD1 or TRBD2 (7 bases each). V lost 0 bases to trimming and J lost 7 bases, with 10 bases between them. There are 14 residues in the CDR3. Germline CDR1 LGHNA, CDR2 YSLEER. The chain's CDR3 is CASSQDRGGNIQYF. CDR3 sequence (DNA): TGCGCCAGCAGCCAAGACAGGGGGGGGAACATTCAGTACTTC.

V and J are TRBV21-1 and TRBJ2-7; the D call in the table, TRBD1, was not verified against the DNA. TRBV21-1 is tagged as a pseudogene. The CDR3 is 15 amino acids. In DNA form, the CDR3 reads TGTGCCAGCAGCACCCTGCCGGACAGACCCTCCGAGCAGTACGTC. Translating it yields CASSTLPDRPSEQYV.

This clone has a single count. The chain links TRBV5-1 to TRBJ2-5; D unresolved. V lost 6 bases and J 2 bases, leaving 11 bases between the germline ends. This CDR3 comprises 13 residues. Germline loops: CDR1 SGHRS, CDR2 YFSETQ. Here the CDR3 DNA reads TGCGCCAGCACTAACGGGTCACAAGAGACCCAGTACTTC. Residues: CASTNGSQETQYF.

The chain recombines TRBV7-8 with TRBJ2-7; 9 positions agree with TRBD1. The ends lost 1 base at V and 1 base at J; junction bases unmatched: 5. CDR3 length: 16 residues. Germline V gene data show CDR1 as SGHVS and CDR2 as FQNEAQ. CDR3 DNA: TGTGCCAGCAGCTTAGAGGTAGGGACAGGGTCCTACGAGCAGTACTTC. It translates to CASSLEVGTGSYEQYF.

This clone was seen only a few times. In nucleotides, the CDR3 is TGTGCCAGCATCATGGGGGAAGGGACAGATACGCAGTATTTT. It specifies CASIMGEGTDTQYF. This chain links TRBV21-1 with TRBJ2-3. TRBV21-1 represents a pseudogene. This CDR3 is built from 14 residues.

The V and J genes are TRBV14 and TRBJ2-5, with D unclear. This CDR3 has 12 amino acids. V was pared by 4 bases and J by 4 bases, with 7 bases between. From germline, CDR1 is SGHDN and CDR2 FVKESK. CDR3 DNA sequence: TGTGCCAGCAGCCGGGGAAGAGAGACCCAGTACTTC. This encodes CASSRGRETQYF.